Sequencing of this T cell receptor beta chain was carried out in a study of blood T cell repertoires in COVID-19. Whole-study context: Collection of acute and convalescent COVID-19 samples took place in the United States, Italy and Spain.

Enrollment of patients from Seattle took place during active infection, with longitudinal follow-up. Germline CDR1 and CDR2: MNHEY and SVGAGI. This CDR3 is 14 amino acids long. V was pared by 6 bases and J by 5 bases, with 14 bases between. Authors' methods: Estimates of nucleated cell counts were drawn from the amplification of reference gene primers. Produced via immunoSEQ multiplex PCR; TCRdb's table is partial and in-frame only. Clone size and the V and J calls come from that table; the DNA yielded D and trimming. The sample includes approximately 460,000 clones, 85% to 90% of them seen just once.

The clonotype originates from a man younger than 35 with COVID-19, enrolled during active disease. This chain connects TRBV6-5 to TRBJ1-5; D call uncertain. Sequencing input: peripheral blood. This chain's CDR3 is CASSPMSGYQPQHF. The DNA for the CDR3 is TGTGCCAGCAGCCCAATGTCGGGTTATCAGCCCCAGCATTTT.